Shown below are 8 T cell receptor beta chains from a single sample sequenced in a study of vaccination effects on CD4 cells after COVID-19. For these receptors, no antigen is known. ViraFEST used viral peptide pools to expand antigen-specific CD4+ T cells before sequencing. Following culture for roughly 10 days, CD4+ T cells were isolated. Having tested negative for nucleocapsid antibodies, the vaccine recipients showed no prior SARS-CoV-2 infection. Clones were read by immunoSEQ multiplex PCR, and TCRdb kept only the in-frame ones, dropping some. The sample has 68,000 or so clones, about 80% seen once. The material was CD4+ T cells from PBMCs cultured with SARS-CoV-2 spike peptides, obtained before COVID-19 vaccination. These TCRs come from a human donor who received a COVID-19 vaccine.

A few counts support this clone. The chain employs TRBV7-8 and TRBJ1-1, with a possible D match to TRBD1 (5 bases). The CDR3 sequence is 14 residues long. The germline V gene has CDR1 SGHVS and CDR2 FQNEAQ. Trimming removed 8 bases from V and 1 base from J, with 14 bases in between. The CDR3 spells CASGSGLRNTEAFF. The CDR3, as DNA: TGTGCCAGCGGATCGGGACTGCGGAACACTGAAGCTTTCTTT.

This clone has just a few counts. This rearrangement joins TRBV9 to TRBJ1-3; D is undetermined. V was cut by 0 bases and J by 0 bases, with 4 bases left in between. Germline V gives CDR1 SGDLS, CDR2 YYNGEE. This CDR3 is 14 amino acids long. Here the CDR3 reads CASSVGLSGNTIYF. CDR3 coding DNA: TGTGCCAGCAGCGTAGGGCTCTCTGGAAACACCATATATTTT.

This sequence joins TRBV5-1 and TRBJ1-4; 7 bases are a match to TRBD1. After removal of 1 base from V and 0 bases from J, the junction contained 6 bases not matched to a gene. Germline V gene lookup returns CDR1 SGHRS and CDR2 YFSETQ. The CDR3 is made up of 17 amino acids. Written as DNA, the CDR3 is TGCGCCAGCAGCTTGTCGGGGACAGCCTCAACTAATGAAAAACTGTTTTTT. This codes for CASSLSGTASTNEKLFF.

In this sample, this clone turned up a few times. The junction differs from germline at one of its ends, possibly a read error. The chain carries TRBV24-1 and TRBJ2-1; D is possibly TRBD1 (6 bases). The CDR3 is 14 residues long. Germline values: CDR1 KGHDR, CDR2 SFDVKD. The CDR3 loop is CATSDPRRGTPLVF. CDR3 sequence (DNA): TGTGCCACCAGTGATCCGCGTCGAGGGACACCCCTGGTCTTC.

This chain joins TRBV24-1 and TRBJ2-7; a weak D match, TRBD2 (6 bases). The CDR3 is made up of 17 amino acids. Trimming removed 1 base from V and 3 bases from J, with 18 bases in between. Germline loops: CDR1 KGHDR, CDR2 SFDVKD. The CDR3 DNA is TGTGCCACCAGTGATTTAGTCCCGAAGACTAGTGACTACGAGCAGTACGTC. Translating gives CATSDLVPKTSDYEQYV.

This clone has more than one count but fewer than ten. The V gene is TRBV6-5, the J gene TRBJ2-1; TRBD2 might be the D (6 bases). CDR1 and CDR2 (germline): MNHEY, SVGAGI. Between the trimmed V and J ends, which lost 6 bases and 4 bases, there was a span of 13 bases. The CDR3 is 14 amino acids. CDR3 coding DNA: TGTGCCAGCAGGGGACTGGGGCTATACAATGAGCAGTTCTTC. It yields the protein CASRGLGLYNEQFF.

The chain links TRBV28 to TRBJ1-4; maybe TRBD1 (5 bases). Per germline, CDR1 MDHEN and CDR2 SYDVKM. Trimming pared 3 bases from V and 0 bases from J, leaving 17 bases between. The CDR3 has 18 amino acids. CDR3 in amino acids: CASSFPAGWGATNEKLFF. The CDR3 nucleotides read TGTGCCAGCAGTTTTCCCGCCGGCTGGGGGGCAACTAATGAAAAACTGTTTTTT.

This clone was seen a few times. The rearrangement joins TRBV27 to TRBJ1-2, with 7 bases that match TRBD1. The V gene end was trimmed by 5 bases and the J gene end by 3 bases; junction bases not matched to a gene: 9. The length of the CDR3 is 15 residues. The germline V gene has CDR1 MNHEY and CDR2 SMNVEV (reference sequence). CDR3 bases: TGTGCCAGCAGTCCAAGGACAGGTACCTACTATGGCTACACCTTC. This gives the protein CASSPRTGTYYGYTF.